The text below deals with one T cell receptor (beta chain). Its antigen is unidentified. Profiling relied on immunoSEQ multiplex PCR, and the TCRdb table lists in-frame clones only, not all of them. The sample holds approximately 89,000 clones, about nine tenths seen once. The data belong to a study of T cell responses to AZD1222 COVID-19 vaccine. Study-wide results and caveats: Spike as a whole was targeted by vaccine-associated CD4 TCRs, dominant at 160-218 and 743-854. Spike-specific TCR breadth and depth both grew after two AZD1222 doses. Only a handful of people who got AZD1222 tested seropositive at baseline.

The V gene's germline CDR1 is SQVTM and CDR2 ANQGSEA. V lost 7 bases to trimming and J lost 0 bases; unmatched junction nucleotides: 4. The CDR3 has 14 amino acids. This TCR derives from an adult who received the AZD1222 COVID-19 vaccine. The rearrangement links TRBV29-1 to TRBJ1-1; 11 bases are a match to TRBD1. The specimen comprised peripheral blood, sampled 28 days after the second AZD1222 dose. The CDR3 spells CSAGTGGMNTEAFF. CDR3 nucleotides: TGCAGCGCCGGGACAGGGGGGATGAACACTGAAGCTTTCTTT. The full variable domain, with the rest looked up from reference TRBV29-1 and TRBJ1-1, is SAVISQKPSRDICQRGTSLTIQCQVDSQVTMMFWYRQQPGQSLTLIATANQGSEATYESGFVIDKFPISRPNLTFSTLTVSNMSPEDSSIYLCSAGTGGMNTEAFFGQGTRLTVV.